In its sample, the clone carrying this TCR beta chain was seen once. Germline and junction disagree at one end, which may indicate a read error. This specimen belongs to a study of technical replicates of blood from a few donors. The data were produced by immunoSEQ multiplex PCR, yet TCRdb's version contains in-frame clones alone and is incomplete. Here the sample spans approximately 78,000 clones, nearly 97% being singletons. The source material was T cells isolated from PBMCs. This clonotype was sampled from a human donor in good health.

The CDR3 loop is CASSVGGRLF. Written as DNA, the CDR3 is TGTGCCAGCAGCGTAGGGGGGCGCCTCTTT. This rearrangement joins TRBV9 to TRBJ1-1, with a tentative D call TRBD1 (6 bases). Per germline, CDR1 SGDLS and CDR2 YYNGEE. The length of the CDR3 is 10 residues.